Reported below is one TCR beta chain. Antigen unknown. The length of the CDR3 is 15 residues. With 3 bases clipped from V and 4 bases from J, the junction kept 3 bases outside the gene matches. In germline, CDR1 is MNHEY, CDR2 SVGEGT. The data derive from a study of T cell repertoires in cytomegalovirus infection. Study as a whole: An indication of both CMV infection and matching HLA type came from public TCR beta signatures.

The study's findings and limits: Cumulative frequency (of public TCR beta family members) identified carriers of CMV plus the relevant HLA. CMV-specific HLA-C-restricted TCR beta clonotypes dominated the ex vivo response.

TCRdb reprocessed the reads via MiXCR and lists one record per CDR3 protein. The data show around 300,000 distinct CDR3 sequences, 25% seen once. This receptor was identified in a human donor in good health (CMV status not recorded). Some clones in this sample may be carry-over from other donors' samples. The sample was cultured PBMCs, taken from culture after CMV antigen stimulation. The chain uses TRBV6-2 or TRBV6-3 and TRBJ2-1, with 10 bases matching TRBD1. This chain's CDR3 is CASSYRDRGYNEQFF. The CDR3 coding sequence is TGTGCCAGCAGTTATAGGGACAGGGGTTACAATGAGCAGTTCTTC.